These T cell receptor beta chains were read from a single sample in a study of OX40 agonist ivuxolimab in advanced cancers. Clones were read by immunoSEQ multiplex PCR, and TCRdb kept only the in-frame ones, dropping some. This table holds over 35,000 clones, 85% to 90% found once. The sample consisted of CD4+ or CD8+ T cells sorted from blood, taken in a trial of the OX40 agonist ivuxolimab. The receptor set was obtained from an adult with an advanced solid tumor such as melanoma, head and neck, liver or kidney cancer. The CDR3 runs from the conserved cysteine through the conserved F or W. The size of a clone is reported for some rows only, either as once, few or many, or as a class for expanded clones.

v_call,clone_size,j_call,cdr3_aa
TRBV20-1,.,TRBJ2-5,CSASHGTQYF
TRBV2,.,TRBJ1-2,CADSLGSGGGYTF
TRBV28,.,TRBJ2-3,CASSLRPGLDTQYF
TRBV7-9,.,TRBJ1-2,CASSNVGADYGYTF
TRBV5-1,once,TRBJ1-1,CASGQGRNTEAFF
TRBV13,.,TRBJ2-1,CASSLGLPSGDNEQFF
TRBV29-1,.,TRBJ2-5,CSALSAREETQYF
TRBV6-1,.,TRBJ1-4,CASSELGRDPEKLFF
TRBV19,.,TRBJ2-1,CASRRSGFRLHEQFF
TRBV11-2,.,TRBJ1-2,CASSLDVTGAYGYTF
TRBV5-6,.,TRBJ1-1,CASTRLGTGREAFF
TRBV30,.,TRBJ1-3,CAWSVQTGRNTIYF
TRBV6-1,.,TRBJ1-1,CASREYLQGNTEAFF
TRBV27,.,TRBJ1-6,CASSPDRSYNSPLHF
TRBV27,.,TRBJ2-7,CASSPSGRNPSYEQYF
TRBV5-8,.,TRBJ1-1,CASSSYRGFTEAFF
TRBV10-1,few,TRBJ2-1,CASSPGVAGSPPQFF
TRBV11-3,.,TRBJ2-1,CASSGTGDDNEQFF
TRBV19,medium-sized,TRBJ1-1,CASSRGQGTAEAFF
TRBV6-1,.,TRBJ1-4,CASSEVQGLIEKLFF
TRBV10-2,.,TRBJ1-5,CASSGLERGQEPQHF
TRBV9,.,TRBJ2-5,CASSVRQGAGQETQYF
TRBV4-2,.,TRBJ2-3,CASGGAGVADTQYF
TRBV28,.,TRBJ1-2,CASSLVRGSSTF
TRBV12-5,.,TRBJ1-5,CASGLETGSNQPQHF
TRBV27,once,TRBJ1-3,CASSLKYGASSGNTIYF
TRBV27,.,TRBJ1-1,CASSSAPTGGGRAFF
TRBV9,once,TRBJ2-7,CASSATGTSGAYEQCF
TRBV4-2,.,TRBJ2-3,CASSGGGTSTDTQYF
TRBV27,.,TRBJ2-1,CASSSGGYNEQFF
TRBV4-1,.,TRBJ1-4,CASSQSRGPRSNEKLFF
TRBV11-3,.,TRBJ1-1,CASSLAGLGTEAFF
TRBV6-5,once,TRBJ2-1,CASSSPLGALNEQFF
TRBV28,.,TRBJ1-2,CASTPGSNYGYTF
TRBV15,.,TRBJ2-7,CATSSGQGASEQYF
TRBV19,.,.,CARQRRPSYEQYF
TRBV19,once,TRBJ2-6,CASSIPLLVSSSGANVLTF
TRBV5-4,.,TRBJ2-1,CASSARVAGGPGEQFF
TRBV7-9,.,TRBJ2-3,CASSLSDPSHTQYF
TRBV2,.,TRBJ1-2,CASSGQGGYGYTF
TRBV15,.,TRBJ2-7,CATSRVPPARGLDYEQYF
TRBV19,once,TRBJ1-1,CASSITLGLNTEAFF
TRBV6-1,.,TRBJ2-3,CASSVGGSVADTQYF
TRBV7-3,.,TRBJ2-2,CASSLTSGRAGSTGELFF
TRBV30,.,TRBJ2-1,CAWTVGLGSYNEQFF
TRBV12-5,.,TRBJ2-5,CASGLAGTSNTMETQYF
TRBV7-9,.,TRBJ1-1,CASSSLGQRNTEAFF